This T cell receptor beta chain was sequenced during a study of cytomegalovirus exposure and HLA in healthy donors. About the study: An analysis done earlier identified approximately 120 million unique TCR beta sequences from about 180 million T cells. Tens of millions of unique TCRs from HLA-typed donors made up an early data release. General observations from the study: Looking again later, the authors saw that most CMV-associated TCR beta chains seemed HLA-restricted.

Comment on this clone: Its antigen remains unknown.

Vbeta (60) and Jbeta (13) primers were used in the PCR. Sequenced by immunoSEQ multiplex PCR; TCRdb stores in-frame clones only, minus some. This table holds some 100,000 clones, 79% found once. With 3 bases clipped from V and 2 bases from J, the junction kept 10 bases outside the gene matches. Germline values: CDR1 SGHRS, CDR2 YFSETQ. This CDR3 has 16 amino acids. The rearrangement joins TRBV5-1 to TRBJ2-7, with 8 bases that match TRBD2. This sequence originates from a male donor in good health and CMV-seropositive. The sequencing sample was made of PBMCs. CDR3 sequence reads: CASSWAPGLGTYEQYF. CDR3 DNA: TGCGCCAGCAGCTGGGCCCCGGGACTAGGAACCTACGAGCAGTACTTC.